The 26 T cell receptor beta chains presented below share a single source sample, sequenced in a study of blood T cell repertoires in COVID-19. Data came from immunoSEQ multiplex PCR; TCRdb stores just in-frame clones and leaves some out. Among some 190,000 clones listed, about 84% were seen once. The material sequenced was PBMCs or T cells enriched from blood (not recorded which). The source of these receptors is a man aged 30 to 39 with acute COVID-19.

This chain links TRBV5-4 with TRBJ1-2; TRBD1 agrees at 9 bases. From germline, CDR1 is SGHNT and CDR2 YYREEE (reference sequence). Unmatched junction bases numbered 5, after V lost 6 bases and J lost 2 bases. The CDR3 totals 14 residues. As DNA, the CDR3 is TGTGCCAGCACATTGGACAGGGGAAACTATGGCTACACCTTC. This translates into CASTLDRGNYGYTF.

In this sample, this clone turned up once. This rearrangement joins TRBV27 to TRBJ1-1; D call uncertain. CDR1 and CDR2 (germline): MNHEY, SMNVEV (reference sequence). V was pared by 8 bases and J by 1 base, with 29 bases between. This CDR3 has 19 amino acids. The DNA of the CDR3 is TGTGCCAGCCGTGGGAGTGGGAGAATACCACCTGGAGGGAACACTGAAGCTTTCTTT. This sequence encodes CASRGSGRIPPGGNTEAFF.

The chain employs TRBV5-1 and TRBJ2-7; 7 bases map to TRBD2. CDR3 length equals 15 residues. Per the germline V gene, CDR1 is SGHRS and CDR2 is YFSETQ. Trimming removed 4 bases from V and 4 bases from J; junction bases left unmatched: 11. Written as DNA, the CDR3 is TGCGCCAGCAGCCCACGGACTAGTCCCGATTACGAGCAGTACTTC. Its translation: CASSPRTSPDYEQYF.

The CDR3: CASTLGQGYQPQHF. The CDR3 DNA follows: TGTGCCAGCACCCTGGGGCAGGGCTATCAGCCCCAGCATTTT. The chain couples TRBV28 to TRBJ1-5; possible D gene TRBD1, 5 bases. V lost 7 bases and J lost 5, with 15 bases in between. This CDR3 comprises 14 residues. CDR1 is MDHEN and CDR2 is SYDVKM in the germline V gene. Variable domain in full (rest from reference TRBV28 and TRBJ1-5): DVKVTQSSRYLVKRTGEKVFLECVQDMDHENMFWYRQDPGLGLRLIYFSYDVKMKEKGDIPEGYSVSREKKERFSLILESASTNQTSMYLCASTLGQGYQPQHFGDGTRLSIL.

On this clone: The sample carries other DNA sequences with the same CDR3. The V gene is TRBV7-9, the J gene TRBJ2-7; 9 bases map to TRBD1. The junction had 4 bases not matched to a gene; V was cut back by 0 bases and J by 7 bases. CDR3 length: 14 residues. Germline CDR1 SEHNR, CDR2 FQNEAQ (reference sequence). This CDR3 reads CASSLAGQGGEQYF. Here the CDR3 DNA reads TGTGCCAGCAGCTTAGCGGGACAGGGTGGTGAGCAGTACTTC.

The V call is TRBV11-3, the J call TRBJ2-3, with D possibly TRBD2 on 5 matching bases. The V and J ends lost 3 bases and 6 bases respectively, with 13 bases between them. Germline assignment: CDR1 SGHNT and CDR2 YENEEA. This CDR3 has 14 amino acids. CDR3 residues: CASSLALGGDTQYF. CDR3 nucleotide sequence: TGTGCCAGCAGCTTGGCCCTCGGCGGGGATACGCAGTATTTT. Full variable domain (missing parts from reference TRBV11-3 and TRBJ2-3): EAGVVQSPRYKIIEKKQPVAFWCNPISGHNTLYWYLQNLGQGPELLIRYENEEAVDDSQLPKDRFSAERLKGVDSTLKIQPAELGDSAVYLCASSLALGGDTQYFGPGTRLTVL.

V usage is TRBV2 and J usage is TRBJ2-3, with a tentative D call TRBD1 (5 bases). Trimming removed 3 bases from V and 0 bases from J, with 10 bases in between. Germline V CDR1 and CDR2: SNHLY, FYNNEI. This CDR3 comprises 15 residues. CDR3 protein: CASSETAMSTDTQYF. For the CDR3, the DNA is TGTGCCAGCAGTGAGACAGCGATGAGCACAGATACGCAGTATTTT.

This chain connects TRBV29-1 to TRBJ1-2; the D gene is possibly TRBD1 (6 bases). This CDR3 contains 11 residues. Per germline, CDR1 SQVTM and CDR2 ANQGSEA. V shed 7 bases and J shed 11 bases, with 17 bases lying between them. This CDR3 is CSADGGQLYTF. The CDR3 nucleotides read TGCAGCGCAGACGGCGGACAGCTTTACACCTTC. The whole variable domain, filled in from reference TRBV29-1 and TRBJ1-2, reads SAVISQKPSRDICQRGTSLTIQCQVDSQVTMMFWYRQQPGQSLTLIATANQGSEATYESGFVIDKFPISRPNLTFSTLTVSNMSPEDSSIYLCSADGGQLYTFGSGTRLTVV.

The chain combines TRBV6-5 with TRBJ2-2, with D maybe TRBD1 (6 bases). The CDR3 length is 13 residues. The germline V and J ends were trimmed by 7 bases and 5 bases, with 11 bases remaining between them. From germline, CDR1 is MNHEY and CDR2 SVGAGI. CDR3 loop: CASTLGQTGELFF. The CDR3 coding sequence is TGTGCCAGCACCCTCGGACAGACCGGGGAGCTGTTTTTT.

The gene calls are TRBV19 and TRBJ1-3, with no clear D. This CDR3 is 16 amino acids long. V was trimmed by 4 bases and J by 2 bases, leaving 15 bases between them. Germline values: CDR1 LNHDA, CDR2 SQIVND (reference sequence). CDR3 amino acids: CASSTRGGFTGNTIYF. In DNA, the CDR3 is TGTGCCAGTAGTACCCGCGGAGGGTTTACTGGAAACACCATATATTTT.

The chain carries TRBV12-3 or TRBV12-4 and TRBJ2-4; unclear D gene. The V end lost 1 base, the J end lost 5 bases, and 6 bases lay between the germline ends. The CDR3 extends over 13 amino acids. Here the CDR3 reads CASSLGVENIQYF. CDR3 DNA sequence: TGTGCCAGCAGTTTAGGCGTAGAAAACATTCAGTACTTC.

The chain uses TRBV11-2 and TRBJ1-1; 7 bases fit TRBD1. Trimming at V came to 5 bases and at J to 4 bases, leaving 4 bases not matched to a gene. The germline CDR1 and CDR2 sequences are SGHAT and FQNNGV. This CDR3 contains 13 residues. The CDR3 loop is CASSQGQLTEAFF. DNA of the CDR3: TGTGCCAGCAGCCAGGGACAGCTCACTGAAGCTTTCTTT.

In the case of this clone: This sample includes further DNA sequences coding for the same CDR3. The V gene is TRBV12-3 or TRBV12-4, the J gene TRBJ1-1, with unresolved D. The ends were cut back, 2 bases at V and 1 base at J, with 5 bases in the middle. This CDR3 has 13 amino acids. CDR3 in amino acids: CASSLSGNTEAFF. As DNA, the CDR3 is TGTGCCAGCAGTTTATCAGGGAACACTGAAGCTTTCTTT.

The table lists this clone with a few counts. The chain links TRBV24-1 to TRBJ1-5, with D perhaps matching TRBD1 (5 bases). Looked up from germline, CDR1 is KGHDR and CDR2 is SFDVKD. Trimming took off 10 bases at V and 2 bases at J, with 20 bases between the two ends. The CDR3 runs 16 residues. CDR3 nucleotide sequence: TGTGCCACGGAGTCAGGGTTGTATAGTGGCAATCAGCCCCAGCATTTT. Protein: CATESGLYSGNQPQHF.

The chain couples TRBV3-1 (or the pseudogene TRBV3-2) to TRBJ1-1, with 10 bases identical to TRBD1. There are 14 residues in the CDR3. Trimming at V came to 4 bases and at J to 5 bases, leaving 4 bases not matched to a gene. CDR1 and CDR2 (germline): LGHDT, YNNKEL (reference sequence). DNA of the CDR3: TGTGCCAGCAGCCCTTGGACAGGGGGAACTGAAGCTTTCTTT. It translates to CASSPWTGGTEAFF.

V and J are TRBV5-1 and TRBJ2-7; 8 nucleotides match TRBD1. The trim removed 1 base at V and 2 bases at J, leaving 8 bases unmatched. Germline V CDR1 and CDR2: SGHRS, YFSETQ. This CDR3 has 16 residues. CDR3 region: CASSLPEDRVTYEQYF. CDR3 in DNA: TGCGCCAGCAGCTTGCCCGAGGACAGGGTAACCTACGAGCAGTACTTC.

V is TRBV7-9 and J is TRBJ1-1; D gene uncertain. This CDR3 has 12 residues. Germline lookup yields CDR1 SEHNR and CDR2 FQNEAQ (reference sequence). V was cut by 2 bases and J by 8 bases, with 9 bases left in between. The CDR3 is CASSLFPREAFF. Here the CDR3 DNA reads TGTGCCAGCAGCTTATTCCCCAGAGAAGCTTTCTTT. Using reference TRBV7-9 and TRBJ1-1 for the parts outside the CDR3, the full variable domain is DTGVSQNPRHKITKRGQNVTFRCDPISEHNRLYWYRQTLGQGPEFLTYFQNEAQLEKSRLLSDRFSAERPKGSFSTLEIQRTEQGDSAMYLCASSLFPREAFFGQGTRLTVV.

This sequence joins TRBV3-1 (or the pseudogene TRBV3-2) and TRBJ2-3; the match to TRBD2 covers 8 bases. CDR1 and CDR2 (germline): LGHDT, YNNKEL (reference sequence). J gave up 4 bases and V 3 bases, and 9 bases lay outside the gene matches. The length of the CDR3 is 16 residues. CDR3 amino acids: CASSHDSGVGADTQYF. The CDR3 DNA follows: TGTGCCAGCAGCCATGATAGCGGGGTAGGGGCAGATACGCAGTATTTT.

This clone was found a few times. V and J are TRBV4-1 and TRBJ2-1; D is unresolved. Germline values: CDR1 MGHRA, CDR2 YSYEKL. Trimming shortened V by 0 bases and J by 12 bases, and 18 bases separated the two germline ends. The CDR3 has 15 residues. CDR3 DNA sequence: TGCGCCAGCAGCCAAGATCGGATTATTCTCCCAGGGCAGTTCTTC. It specifies CASSQDRIILPGQFF.

The chain links TRBV5-6 to TRBJ2-7, with D hard to call. The CDR3 loop spans 12 amino acids. The V gene lost 2 bases and the J gene lost 4 bases, with 7 bases spanning the gap. The germline gives CDR1 SGHDT, CDR2 YYEEEE. The CDR3 bases are TGTGCCAGCAGCTTAACAGCTTACGAGCAGTACTTC. Its translation is CASSLTAYEQYF.

The CDR3: CASRNDGAYEQYF. The CDR3 bases are TGTGCCAGCAGGAACGACGGAGCCTACGAGCAGTACTTC. The chain employs TRBV7-3 and TRBJ2-7; D is ambiguous. The CDR3 covers 13 residues. Germline loops: CDR1 SGHTA, CDR2 FQGTGA. V lost 6 bases, J lost 2 bases, and 11 bases lay in between.

This clone was counted once. The DNA of the CDR3 is TGTGCCAGTAGTGGACAGGGATCGAACACTGAAGCTTTCTTT. Amino acids: CASSGQGSNTEAFF. The chain joins TRBV19 to TRBJ1-1, with TRBD1 matching over 8 bases. The CDR3 totals 14 residues. CDR1 and CDR2 (germline): LNHDA, SQIVND (reference sequence). Trimming removed 5 bases from V and 1 base from J; junction bases left unmatched: 3.

The chain carries TRBV7-3 and TRBJ1-2; 9 bases map to TRBD1. CDR3 size: 14 residues. Germline CDR1 and CDR2: SGHTA and FQGTGA. Unmatched junction bases numbered 8, after V lost 5 bases and J lost 7 bases. CDR3 in DNA: TGTGCCAGCAGCCCCGGGACAGGGTATGCTGGCTACACCTTC. Translated: CASSPGTGYAGYTF.

This clone has just one count. The chain combines TRBV30 with TRBJ1-2; 7 bases are a match to TRBD1. The germline V gene encodes CDR1 GTSNPN and CDR2 SVGIG (reference sequence). The CDR3 covers 14 residues. After removal of 8 bases from V and 3 bases from J, the junction contained 12 bases not matched to a gene. CDR3: CAGRDSKAYYGYTF. The CDR3 region has the DNA TGTGCCGGACGGGACAGCAAAGCCTACTATGGCTACACCTTC.

The V call is TRBV28, the J call TRBJ1-1, with 8 bases that match TRBD1. The CDR3 is made up of 14 amino acids. The trim removed 4 bases at V and 1 base at J, leaving 2 bases unmatched. The germline gives CDR1 MDHEN, CDR2 SYDVKM. The CDR3 reads CASSSGTGNTEAFF. The CDR3, as DNA: TGTGCCAGCAGTTCCGGGACAGGGAACACTGAAGCTTTCTTT.

This rearrangement joins TRBV7-3 to TRBJ1-6; TRBD1 matches 10 bases. CDR3 length: 15 amino acids. Germline V gives CDR1 SGHTA, CDR2 FQGTGA. The V segment lost 4 bases and the J segment 5 bases; nucleotides outside the gene matches: 2. The CDR3 DNA reads as TGTGCCAGCAGCTACGGGACAGGGGATAATTCACCCCTCCACTTT. This sequence encodes CASSYGTGDNSPLHF.